These 17 T cell receptor beta chains share one sample of origin, sequenced in a study of shared clonotypes between healthy human individuals (dated by TCRdb to the early 2020s). Libraries were built with the immunoSEQ multiplex PCR assay. In its TCRdb copy, this immuneACCESS table keeps in-frame sequences only and misses some clones. Where compared with another copy, unresolved V genes explain less than half of these, and the others have no known cause. The sample records about 380,000 clones, 90% to 98% of which are singletons. The ten largest make up 0.25% to 0.35% of the sample. Sequenced input: memory CD8+ T cells sorted from blood. Interpreted using the paper, the cell subset or site label stands for: CD45RO+ cells pooled with CCR7-negative TemRA cells. The receptors here all came from a man aged 30 to 45 in good health.

The genes are TRBV19 and TRBJ2-7; 9 bases fit TRBD1. The CDR3 is made up of 16 amino acids. Germline assignment: CDR1 LNHDA and CDR2 SQIVND (reference sequence). V shed 5 bases and J 2 bases; nucleotides not matched to a gene: 10. The CDR3 is CASSVDRDRDTYEQYF. For the CDR3, the DNA is TGTGCCAGTAGTGTCGACCGGGACAGGGATACCTACGAGCAGTACTTC.

CDR3 amino acids: CASSLTGTEAFF. CDR3 coding DNA: TGTGCCAGCAGTTTGACAGGCACTGAAGCTTTCTTT. The chain is built from TRBV6-6 and TRBJ1-1, with D possibly being TRBD1 (6 bases). Trimming took 4 bases from V and 4 from J, leaving 7 bases between them. This CDR3 region has 12 residues. Germline V gene data show CDR1 as MNHNY and CDR2 as SVGAGI (reference sequence).

The rearrangement joins TRBV5-6 to TRBJ2-1, with TRBD2 matching 11 bases. In germline, CDR1 is SGHDT, CDR2 YYEEEE. This CDR3 is built from 15 residues. V lost 4 bases to trimming and J lost 7 bases; unmatched junction nucleotides: 7. CDR3 region: CASSVSGRAENEQFF. The CDR3 bases are TGTGCCAGCAGCGTTAGCGGGAGGGCAGAGAATGAGCAGTTCTTC. The complete variable domain, with remaining parts taken from reference TRBV5-6 and TRBJ2-1, reads DAGVTQSPTHLIKTRGQQVTLRCSPKSGHDTVSWYQQALGQGPQFIFQYYEEEERQRGNFPDRFSGHQFPNYSSELNVNALLLGDSALYLCASSVSGRAENEQFFGPGTRLTVL.

The V gene is TRBV5-1, the J gene TRBJ2-1, with a tentative D call TRBD2 (5 bases). Germline V CDR1 and CDR2: SGHRS, YFSETQ. The CDR3 covers 14 residues. The V end lost 5 bases, the J end lost 6 bases, and 15 bases lay between the germline ends. CDR3 sequence (DNA): TGCGCCAGCAGTTTCCTAGCCATGACCAATGAGCAGTTCTTC. Amino acid sequence: CASSFLAMTNEQFF.

This chain links TRBV19 with TRBJ2-1; a possible D gene is TRBD1 (7 bases). The CDR3 totals 13 residues. V was pared by 3 bases and J by 7 bases, with 10 bases between. Germline V lookup: CDR1 LNHDA, CDR2 SQIVND (reference sequence). CDR3 sequence: CASSIRGANEQFF. CDR3 in DNA: TGTGCCAGTAGTATCAGGGGGGCTAATGAGCAGTTCTTC. Using reference TRBV19 and TRBJ2-1 for the parts outside the CDR3, the full variable domain is DGGITQSPKYLFRKEGQNVTLSCEQNLNHDAMYWYRQDPGQGLRLIYYSQIVNDFQKGDIAEGYSVSREKKESFPLTVTSAQKNPTAFYLCASSIRGANEQFFGPGTRLTVL.

The chain recombines TRBV4-2 with TRBJ2-1, with 10 bases fitting TRBD2. Per the germline V gene, CDR1 is LGHNA and CDR2 is YNFKEQ. CDR3 length: 14 amino acids. The trim removed 3 bases at V and 6 bases at J, leaving 2 bases unmatched. The CDR3 is CASSQLAGVNEQFF. CDR3 nucleotide sequence: TGTGCCAGCAGCCAGCTAGCGGGAGTCAATGAGCAGTTCTTC.

The gene calls are TRBV7-9 and TRBJ1-6; D is unclear. Trimming took 5 bases from V and 5 from J, leaving 4 bases between them. Germline assignment: CDR1 SEHNR and CDR2 FQNEAQ (reference sequence). This CDR3 region has 12 residues. CDR3 in DNA: TGTGCCAGCAGCCCCAATAATTCACCCCTCCACTTT. Encoded protein: CASSPNNSPLHF. The whole variable domain, remainder taken from reference TRBV7-9 and TRBJ1-6, is DTGVSQNPRHKITKRGQNVTFRCDPISEHNRLYWYRQTLGQGPEFLTYFQNEAQLEKSRLLSDRFSAERPKGSFSTLEIQRTEQGDSAMYLCASSPNNSPLHFGNGTRLTVT.

The chain uses TRBV7-2 and TRBJ1-1; no firm D call. Looked up from germline, CDR1 is SGHTA and CDR2 is FQGNSA. The V end lost 1 base, the J end lost 5 bases, and 14 bases lay between the germline ends. This CDR3 comprises 15 residues. CDR3 coding DNA: TGTGCCAGCAGCTTAGAACGCCTGAGTTGGACTGAAGCTTTCTTT. Amino acid sequence: CASSLERLSWTEAFF. Combining the CDR3 with reference TRBV7-2 and TRBJ1-1 gives the whole variable domain GAGVSQSPSNKVTEKGKDVELRCDPISGHTALYWYRQSLGQGLEFLIYFQGNSAPDKSGLPSDRFSAERTGGSVSTLTIQRTQQEDSAVYLCASSLERLSWTEAFFGQGTRLTVV.

The chain recombines TRBV4-1 with TRBJ2-7; tentatively, D is TRBD1 or TRBD2 (5 bases each). Trimming shortened V by 0 bases and J by 0 bases, and 15 bases separated the two germline ends. CDR1 is MGHRA, CDR2 YSYEKL, per germline. The CDR3 is made up of 17 amino acids. The CDR3 region is CASSQDGTASSSYEQYF. Written as DNA, the CDR3 is TGCGCCAGCAGCCAAGATGGGACCGCTAGCTCCTCCTACGAGCAGTACTTC.

The rearrangement uses TRBV4-1 and TRBJ2-1; D is uncertain. CDR3 size: 15 residues. Germline V lookup: CDR1 MGHRA, CDR2 YSYEKL. V lost 2 bases and J lost 7, with 15 bases in between. CDR3 DNA: TGCGCCAGCAGCCAATTGCGTCTAGTGGGGAATGAGCAGTTCTTC. Amino acid sequence: CASSQLRLVGNEQFF.

About this clone itself: Compared with germline, one end of the junction differs, possibly owing to a read error. This rearrangement joins TRBV6-4 to TRBJ2-7, with 14 bases that match TRBD2. Per germline, CDR1 MRHNA and CDR2 SNTAGT. CDR3 length: 15 amino acids. DNA of the CDR3: TGTGCCAGTCCCTTGAAGACTAGCGGGAGGGATCGGGATAACTTC. It encodes CASPLKTSGRDRDNF.

This chain joins TRBV6-5 and TRBJ1-1; a possible D gene is TRBD1 (5 bases). The germline V gene has CDR1 MNHEY and CDR2 SVGAGI. The CDR3 loop spans 15 amino acids. Trimming pared 0 bases from V and 4 bases from J, leaving 12 bases between. For the CDR3, the DNA is TGTGCCAGCAGTTACTCGATGCAGGGTACCACTGAAGCTTTCTTT. Translating gives CASSYSMQGTTEAFF.

This clone has just one count. The rearrangement links TRBV7-2 to TRBJ2-1, with TRBD2 identical over 11 bases. The CDR3 loop spans 16 amino acids. The germline V gene has CDR1 SGHTA and CDR2 FQGNSA. J gave up 7 bases and V 4 bases, and 9 bases lay outside the gene matches. The CDR3 nucleotides read TGTGCCAGCAGCTCCCGACTAGCGGGAAACAAGAATGAGCAGTTCTTC. Translated: CASSSRLAGNKNEQFF.

V and J are TRBV7-9 and TRBJ2-1; 9 bases agree with TRBD2. CDR3 length: 18 amino acids. The germline gives CDR1 SEHNR, CDR2 FQNEAQ (reference sequence). V trimming: 3 bases; J trimming: 8 bases; junction bases outside the gene matches: 17. The CDR3 sequence: CASSFKASGTASWYEQFF. The CDR3 DNA sequence: TGTGCCAGCAGCTTCAAAGCTAGCGGGACGGCGTCGTGGTATGAGCAGTTCTTC. Full variable domain (outside the CDR3, taken from reference TRBV7-9 and TRBJ2-1): DTGVSQNPRHKITKRGQNVTFRCDPISEHNRLYWYRQTLGQGPEFLTYFQNEAQLEKSRLLSDRFSAERPKGSFSTLEIQRTEQGDSAMYLCASSFKASGTASWYEQFFGPGTRLTVL.

V and J are TRBV7-8 and TRBJ2-7, with a tentative D call TRBD1 (6 bases). Trimming took 4 bases from V and 6 from J, leaving 16 bases between them. CDR3 length: 14 amino acids. Germline values: CDR1 SGHVS, CDR2 FQNEAQ. The CDR3 region has the DNA TGTGCCAGCAGCTCAAGGGGGTTTGGGCTCGAGCAGTACTTC. Translated: CASSSRGFGLEQYF.

This chain connects TRBV10-3 to TRBJ1-5; D unclear. CDR3 length equals 13 residues. CDR1 and CDR2 (germline): ENHRY, SYGVKD. Trimming took 0 bases from V and 3 from J, leaving 3 bases between them. The CDR3 coding sequence is TGTGCCATCAGTGAGTCTCCCAATCAGCCCCAGCATTTT. Translated, it gives CAISESPNQPQHF.

The J gene is TRBJ1-3, the V gene TRBV7-8; no firm D call. V was cut by 0 bases and J by 0 bases, with 9 bases left in between. CDR3 length: 16 residues. Germline V gene data show CDR1 as SGHVS and CDR2 as FQNEAQ. The CDR3 DNA follows: TGTGCCAGCAGCTTAGCGTACACCGGCTCTGGAAACACCATATATTTT. Protein sequence: CASSLAYTGSGNTIYF.